This T cell receptor beta chain is drawn from a study of long-term antiretroviral therapy in people with HIV. At minimum, one pre-ART and two post-ART PBMC samples were obtained from each donor. The assay, immunoSEQ v3.0, was run at survey level. Assay: immunoSEQ multiplex PCR; the TCRdb copy retains only in-frame clones and omits some. The top ten clones hold around 9% of a sample with some 22,000 clones, 79% of them seen once. Germline V gene sequence: CDR1 SGHTA, CDR2 FQGNSA. The CDR3 runs to 15 residues. V lost 5 bases, J lost 0 bases, and 11 bases lay in between. Sequences were derived from unsorted PBMCs, sampled 4.1 years after starting antiretroviral therapy. The source is a middle-aged woman with HIV. The chain links TRBV7-2 to TRBJ1-5, with a possible D match to TRBD1 (5 bases). The CDR3, as DNA: TGTGCCAGCAGCCCCGGACAATATAGCAATCAGCCCCAGCATTTT. It specifies CASSPGQYSNQPQHF.